This is a list of T cell receptor beta chains from one sample in a study of vaccination and CD4 T cells after COVID-19. Which antigens these TCRs recognize remains unknown. From the PCR reads, TCRdb called clonotypes with MiXCR, one entry per CDR3 protein. Counted here are 8,000 to 9,500 distinct CDR3 sequences, 35% occurring once; the ten biggest clones make up around a quarter. Sequencing was done on a sample of CD4+ T cells from blood, cultured in vitro. The receptors were sampled from a human donor in good health. Both conserved end residues are trimmed from each CDR3. The order of the fields is J gene, V gene, CDR3 protein.

>TRBJ2-2|TRBV20-1
SASMGRGTGELF
>TRBJ1-5|TRBV2
ASIYSFGQPQH
>TRBJ2-4|TRBV6-1
ASSHKGGVDIQY
>TRBJ2-2|TRBV7-2
ASSLLAQNTGELF
>TRBJ2-7|TRBV10-3
AISVGGSYEQY
>TRBJ2-3|TRBV7-9
ASSLGLAGWGDTQY
>TRBJ2-2|TRBV19
ASEGFNTGELF
>TRBJ1-5|TRBV7-2
ASSSGGDSNQPQH
>TRBJ2-2|TRBV19
ASSDRATGELF
>TRBJ2-7|TRBV5-4
ASSLEVRGPSGRKEQY
>TRBJ1-3|TRBV6-5
ASSYPRGSGNTIY
>TRBJ2-1|TRBV2
ASSPPWSGIIYNEQF
>TRBJ2-1|TRBV30
AWRLGNPEQF
>TRBJ2-7|TRBV7-3
ASSLTGSHETYEQY
>TRBJ2-1|TRBV11-3
ASSSMGADNEQF
>TRBJ1-2|TRBV6-2/TRBV6-3
ASRTTPGQPYGYT
>TRBJ2-2|TRBV10-3
AISDSTDSTGELF
>TRBJ2-1|TRBV7-7
ASSLGGPSNEQF
>TRBJ1-3|TRBV7-2
ASSLGGNTIY
>TRBJ2-7|TRBV20-1
SARVGGYEQY
>TRBJ2-5|TRBV20-1
SALQSGTQETQY
>TRBJ2-3|TRBV20-1
SAPDLQGASDTQY
>TRBJ2-1|TRBV15
ANLSTNYNEQF
>TRBJ2-3|TRBV7-2
ASRSGGRGTDTQY
>TRBJ1-2|TRBV25-1
ASSDPGQGVVRGYT
>TRBJ1-5|TRBV7-2
ASRLFTGHLSNQPQH
>TRBJ1-2|TRBV27
ASSSGGYGYT
>TRBJ2-1|TRBV10-3
AIWGARDEQF
>TRBJ1-1|TRBV10-2
ASSESSAPIQAF
>TRBJ2-1|TRBV7-2
ASSLVSWAQGFSYEQF
>TRBJ2-7|TRBV6-5
ASSYSLSEQY
>TRBJ2-2|TRBV20-1
SARTTSTGELF
>TRBJ1-5|TRBV4-2
ASSLLQGPQPQH
>TRBJ1-2|TRBV6-5
ASSYSMGSAYGYT
>TRBJ2-7|TRBV6-2/TRBV6-3
ASRFKTRVDYEQY
>TRBJ2-1|TRBV7-8
ASSLRSLAEQF
>TRBJ2-7|TRBV6-1
ASSEAIRDSRYEQY
>TRBJ2-3|TRBV19
ASSALADLDTQY
>TRBJ2-7|TRBV19
ASSIVWTSGFSYEQY
>TRBJ2-2|TRBV4-3
ASSQGAGLVTGELF
>TRBJ2-7|TRBV20-1
SVKETGPYEQY
>TRBJ2-4|TRBV20-1
SARVSSGKNIQY
>TRBJ2-5|TRBV9
ASSDPRAGGETQY
>TRBJ2-3|TRBV5-1
ASTRGVPSTDTQY
>TRBJ1-1|TRBV6-2/TRBV6-3
ASSYSRAALLNTEAF
>TRBJ2-1|TRBV7-9
ASSLAIGYNEQF
>TRBJ2-4|TRBV6-2/TRBV6-3
ASSYLMAKNIQY
>TRBJ2-1|TRBV7-9
ASSLPPRLAGSMNEQF
>TRBJ2-7|TRBV15
ATSRDRYYEQY